Listed here are 20 T cell receptor beta chains from one sample, sequenced in a study of blood T cell repertoires in COVID-19. Generated by immunoSEQ multiplex PCR, the TCRdb table keeps only in-frame clones and is missing some. The repertoire holds fewer than 300,000 clones, with around 90% as singletons. Sequenced sample: PBMCs or T cells enriched from blood (not recorded which). The source of these receptors is a woman in her twenties or thirties who had recovered from COVID-19.

The chain links TRBV19 to TRBJ2-3, with D possibly being TRBD2 (5 bases). Germline assignment: CDR1 LNHDA and CDR2 SQIVND (reference sequence). V dropped 10 bases and J dropped 0 bases, with 14 bases sitting between them. The CDR3 loop spans 14 amino acids. CDR3 residues: CATVDGGSTDTQYF. Written as DNA, the CDR3 is TGTGCCACCGTAGATGGCGGGAGCACAGATACGCAGTATTTT.

V and J are TRBV11-2 and TRBJ2-6; D might be TRBD1 (6 bases). V gave up 5 bases and J gave up 0 bases, with 17 bases separating them. Germline V CDR1 and CDR2: SGHAT, FQNNGV. The CDR3 totals 18 residues. The CDR3 spells CASSATGTLFSGANVLTF. CDR3 DNA: TGTGCCAGCAGCGCAACCGGGACACTATTCTCTGGGGCCAACGTCCTGACTTTC.

J is TRBJ2-7 and V is TRBV12-3 or TRBV12-4; a possible D gene is TRBD1 (7 bases). V was clipped by 6 bases and J by 7 bases, with 16 bases between them. The CDR3 is 13 residues long. The CDR3 DNA reads as TGTGCCAGCAGGGAGGGACAGAGGGAAGAGCAGTACTTC. Translated, it gives CASREGQREEQYF.

This clone has just one count. The V and J genes are TRBV5-1 and TRBJ1-2; D might be TRBD1 (6 bases). Germline CDR1 reads SGHRS; CDR2 reads YFSETQ. The CDR3 is made up of 13 amino acids. Trimming cost V 4 bases and J 2 bases, with 9 bases left between them. The CDR3 DNA reads TGCGCCAGCAGCGTCGACAGGAACTATGGCTACACCTTC. It codes for CASSVDRNYGYTF.

The chain is built from TRBV28 and TRBJ2-7; 7 bases align to TRBD2. V trimming: 3 bases; J trimming: 6 bases; junction bases outside the gene matches: 5. From germline, CDR1 is MDHEN and CDR2 SYDVKM. This CDR3 has 13 amino acids. Here the CDR3 reads CASSFAGVFEQYF. The CDR3 region has the DNA TGTGCCAGCAGTTTTGCGGGAGTATTCGAGCAGTACTTC.

The chain links TRBV7-9 to TRBJ2-1, with a weak D call TRBD1 (6 bases). Trimming pared 3 bases from V and 4 bases from J, leaving 10 bases between. Germline-derived CDR1 and CDR2 are SEHNR and FQNEAQ (reference sequence). This CDR3 region has 14 residues. The CDR3 DNA reads TGTGCCAGCAGCTTTGGGGGCTCGTACAATGAGCAGTTCTTC. This translates into CASSFGGSYNEQFF.

The chain couples TRBV18 to TRBJ2-5; 7 positions agree with TRBD1. Trimming removed 3 bases from V and 9 bases from J; junction bases left unmatched: 7. The CDR3 totals 13 residues. CDR1 is KGHSH, CDR2 LQKENI, per germline. CDR3 residues: CASSPPDDRAQYF. DNA for the CDR3: TGTGCCAGCTCACCCCCGGATGACAGGGCCCAGTACTTC.

The chain recombines TRBV7-9 with TRBJ1-2, with 9 bases fitting TRBD1. Germline V gene sequence: CDR1 SEHNR, CDR2 FQNEAQ (reference sequence). Trimming at V came to 8 bases and at J to 6 bases, leaving 7 bases not matched to a gene. The CDR3 is 13 residues long. CDR3 in amino acids: CASWGQGGNGYTF. DNA for the CDR3: TGTGCCAGCTGGGGACAGGGCGGTAATGGCTACACCTTC.

The chain combines TRBV7-2 with TRBJ2-1; 7 nucleotides agree with TRBD2. Germline-derived CDR1 and CDR2 are SGHTA and FQGNSA. The CDR3 is 17 residues long. The J segment lost 0 bases and the V segment lost 5 bases, leaving 10 bases of the junction unmatched. In nucleotides, the CDR3 is TGTGCCAGCAGCGAATACCAACTAGCGAGCTCCTACAATGAGCAGTTCTTC. Its translation is CASSEYQLASSYNEQFF.

This chain joins TRBV7-2 and TRBJ1-2; D gene ambiguous. Germline CDR1 is SGHTA and CDR2 is FQGNSA. V dropped 1 base and J dropped 2 bases, with 5 bases sitting between them. The CDR3 consists of 13 residues. CDR3 bases: TGTGCCAGCAGCTTAGGAGCAAACTATGGCTACACCTTC. Translated: CASSLGANYGYTF.

This sequence joins TRBV12-3 or TRBV12-4 and TRBJ2-1; D remains ambiguous. This CDR3 spans 13 amino acids. Trimming removed 5 bases from V and 7 bases from J, with 12 bases in between. DNA of the CDR3: TGTGCCAGCAGTCCCCTAATTGAAAATGAGCAGTTCTTC. This codes for CASSPLIENEQFF.

V is TRBV2 and J is TRBJ2-5, with D possibly being TRBD1 (6 bases). The CDR3 is made up of 13 amino acids. From germline, CDR1 is SNHLY and CDR2 FYNNEI. Trimming shortened V by 7 bases and J by 5 bases, and 14 bases separated the two germline ends. CDR3 protein: CASNTGLRETQYF. The CDR3, as DNA: TGTGCCAGCAACACAGGGTTAAGGGAGACCCAGTACTTC.

This clone was observed a single time. V and J are TRBV7-2 and TRBJ2-3, with D perhaps matching TRBD1 (6 bases). Germline CDR1 SGHTA, CDR2 FQGNSA. Trimming removed 0 bases from V and 3 bases from J, with 10 bases in between. This CDR3 has 15 residues. Written as DNA, the CDR3 is TGTGCCAGCAGCTTAGCGGGCAGGGGTACAGATACGCAGTATTTT. It codes for CASSLAGRGTDTQYF. Based on the CDR3 plus reference TRBV7-2 and TRBJ2-3, the full variable domain is GAGVSQSPSNKVTEKGKDVELRCDPISGHTALYWYRQSLGQGLEFLIYFQGNSAPDKSGLPSDRFSAERTGGSVSTLTIQRTQQEDSAVYLCASSLAGRGTDTQYFGPGTRLTVL.

The chain combines TRBV3-1 (or the pseudogene TRBV3-2) with TRBJ2-7; 8 bases fit TRBD1. Germline CDR1 and CDR2: LGHDT and YNNKEL (reference sequence). CDR3 length: 14 residues. With V trimmed by 6 bases and J by 7 bases, 11 bases remained unmatched. The chain's CDR3 is CASRRSRGPGEQYF. DNA of the CDR3: TGTGCCAGCAGGCGATCCAGGGGGCCAGGGGAGCAGTACTTC.

The gene calls are TRBV19 and TRBJ2-5; D remains ambiguous. From germline, CDR1 is LNHDA and CDR2 SQIVND (reference sequence). The CDR3 is 11 residues long. V was trimmed by 3 bases and J by 5 bases, leaving 4 bases between them. As DNA, the CDR3 is TGTGCCAGTAGTATGTATGAGACCCAGTACTTC. Translated, it gives CASSMYETQYF. Filled out from reference TRBV19 and TRBJ2-5, the complete variable domain reads DGGITQSPKYLFRKEGQNVTLSCEQNLNHDAMYWYRQDPGQGLRLIYYSQIVNDFQKGDIAEGYSVSREKKESFPLTVTSAQKNPTAFYLCASSMYETQYFGPGTRLLVL.

The rearrangement links TRBV6-1 to TRBJ1-1; TRBD1 might be the D (6 bases). There are 13 residues in the CDR3. Germline CDR1 is MNHNS and CDR2 is SASEGT. V was pared by 2 bases and J by 5 bases, with 9 bases between. The CDR3 DNA reads TGTGCCAGCAGTGAAAGGGGGTGGACTGAAGCTTTCTTT. Translated, it gives CASSERGWTEAFF.

This clone was detected only once. The genes are TRBV5-1 and TRBJ2-2, with D perhaps TRBD2 (6 bases). The CDR3 spans 15 residues. Germline V gene lookup returns CDR1 SGHRS and CDR2 YFSETQ. The V end was cut by 2 bases, the J end by 2 bases, with 10 bases between. The CDR3 here is CASSLGLINTGELFF. The CDR3 DNA reads as TGCGCCAGCAGCTTAGGACTAATCAACACCGGGGAGCTGTTTTTT.

The chain links TRBV28 to TRBJ1-3; TRBD1 aligns across 7 bases. CDR1 is MDHEN and CDR2 is SYDVKM in the germline V gene. Losses at the gene ends were 4 bases for V and 8 bases for J; bases not matched to a gene: 17. This CDR3 has 17 amino acids. The DNA of the CDR3 is TGTGCCAGCAGTTCCTTCCAGACAGGGATTGAAAGGGACACCATATATTTT. It translates to CASSSFQTGIERDTIYF.

As DNA, the CDR3 is TGTGCCAGCAGCTTAGGGGTCAGGGGGTTAGACGGCTACACCTTC. Translation: CASSLGVRGLDGYTF. This chain links TRBV11-2 with TRBJ1-2; 7 bases match TRBD1. Trimming took 1 base from V and 8 from J; bases not matched to a gene: 10. The CDR3 has 15 amino acids. Germline V gives CDR1 SGHAT, CDR2 FQNNGV.

This chain uses TRBV2 with TRBJ1-1; TRBD1 agrees at 7 bases. Trimming removed 6 bases from V and 0 bases from J; junction bases left unmatched: 4. In germline, CDR1 is SNHLY, CDR2 FYNNEI. This CDR3 is 14 amino acids long. CDR3 amino acids: CASRGQTMNTEAFF. The CDR3 DNA reads as TGTGCCAGCAGGGGACAGACGATGAACACTGAAGCTTTCTTT. The full variable domain, in which reference TRBV2 and TRBJ1-1 provide the parts outside the CDR3, is EPEVTQTPSHQVTQMGQEVILRCVPISNHLYFYWYRQILGQKVEFLVSFYNNEISEKSEIFDDQFSVERPDGSNFTLKIRSTKLEDSAMYFCASRGQTMNTEAFFGQGTRLTVV.